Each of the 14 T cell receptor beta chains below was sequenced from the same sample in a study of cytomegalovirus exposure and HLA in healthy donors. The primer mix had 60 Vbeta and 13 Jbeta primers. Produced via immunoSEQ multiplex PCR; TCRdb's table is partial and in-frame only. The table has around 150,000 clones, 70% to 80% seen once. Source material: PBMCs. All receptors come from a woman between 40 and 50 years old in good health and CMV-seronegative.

The CDR3 here is CASSLEGRQGWGTEAFF. The CDR3 nucleotides are TGTGCCAGCAGCTTGGAAGGAAGACAGGGATGGGGTACTGAAGCTTTCTTT. This chain connects TRBV5-4 to TRBJ1-1, with TRBD1 matching over 7 bases. The CDR3 totals 17 residues. Germline V gene sequence: CDR1 SGHNT, CDR2 YYREEE (reference sequence). V shed 0 bases, J shed 5 bases, and the junction held 13 bases outside the gene matches.

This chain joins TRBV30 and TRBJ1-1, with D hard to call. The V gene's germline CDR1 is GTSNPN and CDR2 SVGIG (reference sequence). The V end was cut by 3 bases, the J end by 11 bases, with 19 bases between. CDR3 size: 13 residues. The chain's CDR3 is CAWRQTDTREAFF. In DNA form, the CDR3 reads TGTGCCTGGAGACAAACCGACACCCGTGAGGCTTTCTTT.

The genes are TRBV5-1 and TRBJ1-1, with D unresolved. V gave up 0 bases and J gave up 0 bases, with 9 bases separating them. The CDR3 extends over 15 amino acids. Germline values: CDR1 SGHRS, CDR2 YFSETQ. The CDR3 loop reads CASSLGETMNTEAFF. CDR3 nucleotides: TGCGCCAGCAGCTTGGGGGAGACAATGAACACTGAAGCTTTCTTT.

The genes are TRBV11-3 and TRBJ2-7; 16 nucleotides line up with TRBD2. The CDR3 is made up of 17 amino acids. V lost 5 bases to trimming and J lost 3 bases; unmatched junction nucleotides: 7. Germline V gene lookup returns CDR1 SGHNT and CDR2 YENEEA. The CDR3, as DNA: TGTGCCAGCAGCCCCGTGGGACTAGCGGGAGGGGTCTACGAGCAGTACTTC. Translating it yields CASSPVGLAGGVYEQYF.

The CDR3 here is CASSLVWGDYGYTF. In DNA form, the CDR3 reads TGTGCCAGCAGTTTGGTGTGGGGCGACTATGGCTACACCTTC. J is TRBJ1-2 and V is TRBV28, with a weak D call TRBD1 (5 bases). V lost 3 bases and J lost 3, with 11 bases in between. CDR1 is MDHEN, CDR2 SYDVKM, per germline. The CDR3 has 14 amino acids.

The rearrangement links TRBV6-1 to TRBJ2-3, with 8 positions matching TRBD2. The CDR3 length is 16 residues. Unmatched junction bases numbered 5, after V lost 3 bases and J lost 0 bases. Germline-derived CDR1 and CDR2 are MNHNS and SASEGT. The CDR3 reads CASSELSGRSTDTQYF. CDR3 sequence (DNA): TGTGCCAGCAGTGAGTTGAGCGGGAGAAGCACAGATACGCAGTATTTT.

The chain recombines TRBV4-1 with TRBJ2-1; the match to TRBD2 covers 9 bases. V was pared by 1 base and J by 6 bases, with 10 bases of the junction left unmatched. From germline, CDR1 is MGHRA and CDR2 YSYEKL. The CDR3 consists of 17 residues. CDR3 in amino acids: CASSQAHWSSGSNEQFF. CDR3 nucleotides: TGCGCCAGCAGCCAAGCCCACTGGAGTAGCGGGAGCAATGAGCAGTTCTTC.

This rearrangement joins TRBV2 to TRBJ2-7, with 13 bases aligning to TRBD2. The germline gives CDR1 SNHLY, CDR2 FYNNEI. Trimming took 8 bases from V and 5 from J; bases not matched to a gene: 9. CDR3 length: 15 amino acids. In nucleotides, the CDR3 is TGTGCCAGCGGTCAAGGACTAGCGGGAGTAGACGAGCAGTACTTC. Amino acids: CASGQGLAGVDEQYF.

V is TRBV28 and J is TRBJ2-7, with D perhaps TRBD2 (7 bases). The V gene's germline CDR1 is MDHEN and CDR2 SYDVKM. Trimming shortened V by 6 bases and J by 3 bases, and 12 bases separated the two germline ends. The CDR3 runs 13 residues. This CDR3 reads CASRIGGGYEQYF. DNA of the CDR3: TGTGCCAGCAGAATAGGGGGGGGCTACGAGCAGTACTTC.

CDR3 DNA: TGTGCCAGCAGTGCAAGCGCCAGTGGCCAGCCCCAGCATTTT. Amino acids: CASSASASGQPQHF. The V gene is TRBV6-1, the J gene TRBJ1-5; D uncertain. Germline CDR1 reads MNHNS; CDR2 reads SASEGT. CDR3 length equals 14 residues. V was shortened by 4 bases and J by 7 bases, with 14 bases between the two germline ends.

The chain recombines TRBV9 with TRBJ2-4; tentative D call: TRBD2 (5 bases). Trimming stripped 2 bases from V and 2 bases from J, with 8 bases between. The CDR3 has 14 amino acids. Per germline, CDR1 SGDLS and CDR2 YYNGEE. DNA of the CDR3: TGTGCCAGCAGCGTGGGAGTTACCAAAAACATTCAGTACTTC. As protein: CASSVGVTKNIQYF.

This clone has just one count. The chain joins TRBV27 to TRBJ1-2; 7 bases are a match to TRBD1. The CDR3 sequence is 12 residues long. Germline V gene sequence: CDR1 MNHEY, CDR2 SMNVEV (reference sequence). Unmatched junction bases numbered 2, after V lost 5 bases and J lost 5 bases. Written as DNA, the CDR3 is TGTGCCAGCAGTCCGACAGGGTATGGCTACACCTTC. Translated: CASSPTGYGYTF.

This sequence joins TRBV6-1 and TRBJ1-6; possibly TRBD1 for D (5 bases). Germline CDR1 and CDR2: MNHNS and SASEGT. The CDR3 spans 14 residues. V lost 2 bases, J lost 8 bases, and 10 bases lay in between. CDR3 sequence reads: CASSELRADSPLHF. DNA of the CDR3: TGTGCCAGCAGTGAACTCAGGGCGGATTCACCCCTCCACTTT.

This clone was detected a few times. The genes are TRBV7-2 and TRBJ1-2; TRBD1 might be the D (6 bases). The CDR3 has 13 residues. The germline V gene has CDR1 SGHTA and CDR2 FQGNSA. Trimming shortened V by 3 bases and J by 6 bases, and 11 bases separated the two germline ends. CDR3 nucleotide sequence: TGTGCCAGCAGCTTTGTACAGGGAGATGGCTACACCTTC. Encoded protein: CASSFVQGDGYTF.